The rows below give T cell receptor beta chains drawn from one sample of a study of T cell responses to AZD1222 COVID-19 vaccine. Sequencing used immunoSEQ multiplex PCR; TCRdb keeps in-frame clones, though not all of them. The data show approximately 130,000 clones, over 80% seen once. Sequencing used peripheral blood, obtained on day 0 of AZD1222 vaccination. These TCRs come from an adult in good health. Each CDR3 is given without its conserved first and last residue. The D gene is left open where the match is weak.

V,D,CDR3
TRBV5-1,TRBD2,ASSLDAGGPYETQY
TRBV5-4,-,ASTLPSGTDTQY
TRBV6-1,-,ASSETGDTEAF
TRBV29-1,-,SVGSINQPQH
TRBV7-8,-,ASSWGIGTTRTDTQY
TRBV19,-,ASSVISTDTQY
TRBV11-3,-,ASSLGSYNEQF
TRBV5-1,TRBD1,ASSLGGQGAGGYT
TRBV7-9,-,ASSFGTGLDYGYT
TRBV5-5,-,ASSYSAGFNQPQH
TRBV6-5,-,ASSYRAGEAF
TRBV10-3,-,AISDGGVSPLH
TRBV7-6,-,ASSRYEGGNQPQH
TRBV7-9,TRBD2,ASSFVGGSDIQY
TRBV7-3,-,ASSWGATGGNSPLH
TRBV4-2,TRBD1,ASSQVDRANYGYT
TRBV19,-,ASKGAQPTDTQY
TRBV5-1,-,ASSLDPGTNTEAF
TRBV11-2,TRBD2,ASSAKGREGNTDTQY
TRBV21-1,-,ASSARGQVYYGYT
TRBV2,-,ASSEVGGVGDPLH
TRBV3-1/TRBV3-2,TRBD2,ASSQGRPSGRAPQNEQF
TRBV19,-,ASSFYSLGQNTEAF
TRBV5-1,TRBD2,ASSLGLAGTGELF
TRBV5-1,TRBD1,ASSLRAGQGEVEKLF
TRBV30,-,AWSKQGLEQY